This T cell receptor beta chain is from a study of neurological immune-mediated disorders. Study-wide points: The authors found no clinical or MRI feature associated with the multiple sclerosis repertoire cluster. According to phylogenetic grouping, one related-CDR3 cluster, a possible signature, contained the repertoires of 18 of 34 multiple sclerosis patients. Sharing of CDR3 amino acid sequences among expanded clones across subjects was absent, suggesting private repertoires in all groups.

This CDR3 is 15 amino acids long. The V end was cut by 0 bases, the J end by 4 bases, with 13 bases between. Synthesis of cDNA was accomplished via 5'RACE employing 10-nucleotide random UMIs. TCRdb redid the calling of the 5' RACE reads with MiXCR, one entry per CDR3 protein. Seen here are nearly 60,000 distinct CDR3 sequences, roughly 3.5% observed once, and the top ten hold roughly 6.6%. Many counts were recorded for this clonotype. Antigen unknown. The source material was PBMCs. V is TRBV12-3 or TRBV12-4 and J is TRBJ2-7, with D perhaps matching TRBD2 (7 bases). The sequence was obtained from a woman in her fifties or sixties with multiple sclerosis. In nucleotides, the CDR3 is TGTGCCAGCAGTTTAGCCCATAGGGGGGGGTACGAGCAGTACTTC. This gives the protein CASSLAHRGGYEQYF.